The 21 T cell receptor beta chains given below trace back to one sample, sequenced in a study of tumor-infiltrating lymphocytes in primary liver carcinoma. TCR beta cDNA came from roughly 0.45 ug total RNA, primed with a constant-region primer. Library construction for TCR beta comprised three nested multiplex PCR rounds performed with slightly modified ARM-PCR. TRBV1-TRBV30 forward primers and a C-beta reverse primer were used in the first two PCR rounds, which each ran for approximately 11 cycles. TCRdb itself ran the multiplex PCR reads through MiXCR, one entry per CDR3 protein. The sample comprises about 74,000 distinct CDR3 sequences, roughly three quarters of which are singletons, and 28% rests with the top ten. Without any cell sorting, roughly 18-34 mg of bulk tissue yielded co-extracted RNA and DNA. The sequencing input was liver tumor tissue from sampling region 4. The subset: tumor region T4, right-lateral pole. These receptors were collected from a man between 40 and 49 years old with primary liver carcinoma and hepatitis B virus infection.

Comments on this clonotype: This may be a read error: a much more frequent sequence differs by one nucleotide. V gene TRBV7-9 combines with J gene TRBJ1-2; D not certain. This CDR3 is 14 amino acids long. V lost 5 bases and J 2 bases, leaving 12 bases between the germline ends. The germline CDR1 and CDR2 sequences are SEHNR and FQNEAQ (reference sequence). CDR3 nucleotide sequence: TGTGCCAGCAGCAAGTCAGGAGGGAACTATGGCTACACCTTC. This codes for CASSKSGGNYGYTF.

For this clonotype: The junction departs from the called germline gene at one end, perhaps through a read error. The chain uses TRBV4-2 and TRBJ2-7, with TRBD2 identical over 11 bases. This CDR3 region has 17 residues. Per germline, CDR1 LGHNA and CDR2 YNFKEQ. The CDR3 loop reads CGSSLCFLAGGTYAQYF. CDR3 nucleotides: TGTGGCAGCAGCCTTTGTTTCCTAGCGGGAGGCACCTACGCGCAGTACTTC.

Turning to this clonotype: One junction end does not reproduce the germline sequence, and a read error may be involved. The rearrangement links TRBV10-3 to TRBJ2-1; 7 positions agree with TRBD1. The CDR3 loop spans 14 amino acids. Germline CDR1 and CDR2: ENHRY and SYGVKD. Here the CDR3 DNA reads TGTACCATCAGTGAGGGACAGAACCTCAATGAGCAGTTCTTT. This encodes CTISEGQNLNEQFF.

The CDR3: CASSSTDRGCEQYF. In nucleotides, the CDR3 is TGTGCCAGCAGCTCCACCGACAGGGGCTGTGAGCAGTACTTC. The J gene is TRBJ2-7, the V gene TRBV6-5; 8 nucleotides match TRBD1. The CDR3 totals 14 residues. Trimming at V came to 6 bases and at J to 7 bases, leaving 11 bases not matched to a gene. Germline V CDR1 and CDR2: MNHEY, SVGAGI.

Note on this clonotype: At one of its ends the junction is not consistent with the germline gene, which may arise from a read error. This sequence joins TRBV6-1 and TRBJ2-7; weak D call: TRBD1 (6 bases). This CDR3 spans 14 amino acids. CDR1 MNHNS and CDR2 SASEGT come from the germline V gene. The CDR3 spells CAIILTGPSYEQYF. CDR3 DNA: TGTGCCATCATTCTGACAGGTCCCTCCTACGAGCAATACTTC.

About this clonotype: Germline and junction disagree at one end, which may indicate a read error. V gene TRBV12-3 or TRBV12-4 combines with J gene TRBJ1-5, with D uncertain. The CDR3 length is 14 residues. CDR3 DNA: TGTGCCAGCAGTTTTCGACTGTCTAATCAGGCCCATCATTTT. The encoded protein is CASSFRLSNQAHHF.

With regard to this clonotype: A much larger clonotype is one base distant, so this may be a read error. The rearrangement uses TRBV7-9 and TRBJ1-2; a weak D match, TRBD1 (5 bases). The CDR3 is made up of 15 amino acids. Germline CDR1 reads SEHNR; CDR2 reads FQNEAQ (reference sequence). The CDR3 spells CTSSLRQGGDYGYTF. The CDR3 bases are TGTACCAGCAGCTTAAGGCAGGGAGGGGACTATGGCTACACCTTC.

This rearrangement joins TRBV11-2 to TRBJ1-1; D might be TRBD1 (5 bases). This CDR3 is built from 16 residues. The germline CDR1 and CDR2 sequences are SGHAT and FQNNGV. The V end was cut by 5 bases, the J end by 0 bases, with 16 bases between. CDR3: CASSPLPDIMNTEAFF. The CDR3 nucleotides are TGTGCCAGCAGCCCTTTACCGGACATCATGAACACTGAAGCTTTCTTT.

A note on this clonotype: A junction boundary mismatches the germline segment, possibly from a read error. V is TRBV10-3 and J is TRBJ2-7; D remains ambiguous. The germline CDR1 and CDR2 sequences are ENHRY and SYGVKD. The CDR3 runs to 13 residues. In DNA form, the CDR3 reads TGTGCCAACAGCCCGGGCAACGCCTACGAGCAATACTTC. Translated, it gives CANSPGNAYEQYF.

The sample holds a few counts of this clonotype. An end of the junction does not agree with germline; a read error may underlie this. The rearrangement links TRBV11-2 to TRBJ2-3, with TRBD2 as a possible D gene (5 bases). CDR3 size: 13 residues. Germline CDR1 SGHAT, CDR2 FQNNGV. DNA of the CDR3: TGTGCCAGCAGCATAGTCGAGCGGAATACTCAGTATTTT. It translates to CASSIVERNTQYF.

The V gene is TRBV7-6, the J gene TRBJ2-1, with TRBD2 matching 10 bases. The V segment lost 5 bases and the J segment 2 bases; nucleotides outside the gene matches: 12. CDR3 length: 18 residues. CDR1 SGHVS and CDR2 FNYEAQ come from the germline V gene. The CDR3 sequence is CASSQRLLAGVTYNEQFF. CDR3 nucleotide sequence: TGTGCCAGCAGCCAGAGGCTCCTAGCGGGGGTTACCTACAATGAGCAGTTCTTC.

Comments on this clonotype: A read error is likely, as this CDR3 ends without the conserved phenylalanine or tryptophan. The rearrangement uses TRBV11-1 and TRBJ2-7; TRBD1 is a possible D gene (9 bases). CDR3 length equals 16 residues. Germline V gene data show CDR1 as SGHAT and CDR2 as FQDESV (reference sequence). The CDR3, as DNA: TGCGCCAGCAGCGGGAGACAGGGGGGATCTACCTACGAGCAGTACCTC. Its translation is CASSGRQGGSTYEQYL.

CDR3 nucleotide sequence: TGTGCCACCACCCCCCAACAGGGCGGAAATTCATCCCCCCACTTT. Amino acid sequence: CATTPQQGGNSSPHF. The gene calls are TRBV6-1 and TRBJ1-6; possible D gene TRBD1, 6 bases. This CDR3 is 15 amino acids long. Germline values: CDR1 MNHNS, CDR2 SASEGT. Trimming removed 10 bases from V and 18 bases from J, with 31 bases in between.

This clonotype was observed many times. V and J are TRBV10-3 and TRBJ2-7; D perhaps matches TRBD2 (5 bases). CDR1 is ENHRY and CDR2 is SYGVKD in the germline V gene. The CDR3 consists of 13 residues. Trimming cost V 3 bases and J 5 bases, with 11 bases left between them. The CDR3 sequence is CAISETSSDEQYF. CDR3 nucleotide sequence: TGTGCCATCAGTGAAACGAGTAGCGACGAGCAGTACTTC.

In the case of this clonotype: One end of the junction is discordant with germline, which a read error may explain. The genes are TRBV10-2 and TRBJ2-1, with D possibly being TRBD2 (6 bases). The length of the CDR3 is 13 residues. Per the germline V gene, CDR1 is WSHSY and CDR2 is SAAADI. CDR3 region: CVSRPGAYNEQFF. The CDR3 DNA reads TGTGTCAGCAGGCCGGGAGCCTACAATGAGCAGTTCTTC.

This clonotype was counted ten times or more. V is TRBV5-1 and J is TRBJ2-1; TRBD1 might be the D (6 bases). This CDR3 is 13 amino acids long. CDR1 is SGHRS, CDR2 YFSETQ, per germline. V lost 3 bases and J 12 bases, leaving 16 bases between the germline ends. The CDR3 loop reads CASSSDTGPRQFF. CDR3 sequence (DNA): TGCGCCAGCAGCTCAGATACAGGGCCGCGGCAGTTCTTC. Using reference TRBV5-1 and TRBJ2-1 for the parts outside the CDR3, the full variable domain is KAGVTQTPRYLIKTRGQQVTLSCSPISGHRSVSWYQQTPGQGLQFLFEYFSETQRNKGNFPGRFSGRQFSNSRSEMNVSTLELGDSALYLCASSSDTGPRQFFGPGTRLTVL.

In regard to this clonotype: A much larger clone differs by one base, so this may be a read error. The rearrangement links TRBV30 to TRBJ2-5; D gene unclear. V was pared by 1 base and J by 5 bases, with 5 bases between. The CDR3 length is 11 residues. CDR1 GTSNPN and CDR2 SVGIG come from the germline V gene (reference sequence). For the CDR3, the DNA is TGTGCCTGGAGTGCTCGGGAGACCCAGTACTTC. As protein: CAWSARETQYF.

To note about this clonotype: One end of the junction varies from germline; a read error may be responsible. The chain employs TRBV4-1 and TRBJ2-5; 14 bases are shared with TRBD2. Germline values: CDR1 MGHRA, CDR2 YSYEKL. The CDR3 has 18 amino acids. The CDR3 DNA reads as TGCGCCAGCAGCCTTACCGGGACTAGCGGGGGTCCCGAGGCGACCCAGTGCTTC. Its protein product is CASSLTGTSGGPEATQCF.

With regard to this clonotype: A single base separates this from a much larger clone, so it may be a read error. The CDR3 protein is CARSPLAGPYEQYF. Here the CDR3 DNA reads TGTGCCAGAAGTCCCCTAGCGGGACCCTACGAGCAGTACTTC. V usage is TRBV7-8 and J usage is TRBJ2-7; TRBD2 aligns across 9 bases. Germline V gene lookup returns CDR1 SGHVS and CDR2 FQNEAQ. This CDR3 comprises 14 residues. J gave up 2 bases and V 9 bases, and 8 bases lay outside the gene matches.

Comment on this clonotype: The junction differs from germline at one of its ends, possibly a read error. The rearrangement uses TRBV11-2 and TRBJ2-1; 8 positions match TRBD1. Germline-derived CDR1 and CDR2 are SGHAT and FQNNGV. This CDR3 comprises 14 residues. DNA of the CDR3: TGTGTCAGCAGTTCAGGGGGCCCTGGGAATGAGCAGCTCTTC. This gives the protein CVSSSGGPGNEQLF.

V is TRBV11-2 and J is TRBJ1-1, with D perhaps TRBD1 (6 bases). The CDR3 loop spans 12 amino acids. V lost 11 bases, J lost 7 bases, and 17 bases lay in between. Germline CDR1 is SGHAT and CDR2 is FQNNGV. The CDR3 nucleotides are TGTGCCGACAGTCCTGGACAGATTGAAGCTTTCTTT. Its translation is CADSPGQIEAFF. Combining the CDR3 with reference TRBV11-2 and TRBJ1-1 gives the whole variable domain EAGVAQSPRYKIIEKRQSVAFWCNPISGHATLYWYQQILGQGPKLLIQFQNNGVVDDSQLPKDRFSAERLKGVDSTLKIQPAKLEDSAVYLCADSPGQIEAFFGQGTRLTVV.